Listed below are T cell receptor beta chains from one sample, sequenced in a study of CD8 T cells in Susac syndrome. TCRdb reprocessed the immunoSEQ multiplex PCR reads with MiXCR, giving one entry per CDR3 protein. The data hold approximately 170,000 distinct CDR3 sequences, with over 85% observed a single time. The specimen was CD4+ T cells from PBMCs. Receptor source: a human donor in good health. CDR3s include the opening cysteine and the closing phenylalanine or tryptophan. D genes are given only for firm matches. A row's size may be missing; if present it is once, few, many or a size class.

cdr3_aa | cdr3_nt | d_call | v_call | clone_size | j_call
CASSRDTYTEAFF | TGTGCCAGCAGCCGGGACACCTACACTGAAGCTTTCTTT | . | TRBV2 | . | TRBJ1-1
CASSQDLNQPQHF | TGTGCCAGCAGCCAAGACCTCAATCAGCCCCAGCATTTT | . | TRBV3-1 | . | TRBJ1-5
CASRNTDTQYF | TGTGCCAGCAGGAACACAGATACGCAGTATTTT | . | TRBV2 | few | TRBJ2-3
CASRRLAGQETQYF | TGTGCCAGCAGAAGACTAGCGGGGCAAGAGACCCAGTACTTC | TRBD2 | TRBV7-2 | . | TRBJ2-5
CASSRAPTGDTQYF | TGTGCCAGCAGCCGGGCCCCTACGGGAGATACGCAGTATTTT | . | TRBV13 | . | TRBJ2-3
CASSLGYNYGYTF | TGTGCCAGCAGCTTGGGGTATAACTATGGCTACACCTTC | . | TRBV5-4 | . | TRBJ1-2
CASSRGTGEGGELFF | TGTGCCAGCAGCAGGGGGACAGGGGAAGGCGGGGAGCTGTTTTTT | TRBD1 | TRBV7-7 | . | TRBJ2-2
CAIRRTALTDTQYF | TGTGCCATCAGACGGACGGCACTTACAGATACGCAGTATTTT | . | TRBV10-3 | . | TRBJ2-3
CASSLDLGGSGQPQHF | TGTGCCAGCAGCTTAGATCTAGGCGGATCTGGTCAGCCCCAGCATTTT | . | TRBV7-9 | . | TRBJ1-5
CASSYLNQPQHF | TGTGCCAGCAGTTACCTCAATCAGCCCCAGCATTTT | . | TRBV6-6 | . | TRBJ1-5
CASSYGTPSTDTQYF | TGTGCCAGCAGTTACGGCACGCCCAGCACAGATACGCAGTATTTT | . | TRBV6-5 | . | TRBJ2-3
CASRLEGPGDTQYF | TGCGCCAGCAGGCTGGAGGGGCCTGGAGATACGCAGTATTTT | . | TRBV4-1 | . | TRBJ2-3
CASSQPPTYEQYF | TGTGCCAGCAGCCAACCCCCGACCTACGAGCAGTACTTC | . | TRBV6-6 | . | TRBJ2-7
CSVVSYRGGADTQYF | TGCAGCGTCGTATCTTACAGGGGTGGAGCAGATACGCAGTATTTT | TRBD1 | TRBV29-1 | . | TRBJ2-3
CASSQRSGEAFF | TGCGCCAGCAGTCAACGTTCAGGTGAAGCTTTCTTT | . | TRBV23-1 | . | TRBJ1-1
CSIPGTNSNQPQHF | TGCAGTATACCCGGGACAAATAGCAATCAGCCCCAGCATTTT | . | TRBV20-1 | once | TRBJ1-5
CASRLTGNTIYF | TGTGCCAGCAGACTCACGGGAAACACCATATATTTT | . | TRBV6-1 | . | TRBJ1-3
CASTVSFGETQYF | TGTGCCAGCACCGTCAGTTTTGGGGAGACCCAGTACTTC | . | TRBV7-2 | . | TRBJ2-5
CASSATGTGGYNEQFF | TGTGCCAGCAGCGCAACCGGGACAGGAGGTTACAATGAGCAGTTCTTC | TRBD1 | TRBV3-1 | . | TRBJ2-1
CSVEERTGELFF | TGCAGCGTTGAAGAACGCACCGGGGAGCTGTTTTTT | . | TRBV29-1 | . | TRBJ2-2
CASRSGYHSGANVLTF | TGTGCCAGCAGGTCCGGCTACCACTCTGGGGCCAACGTCCTGACTTTC | . | TRBV6-1 | . | TRBJ2-6
CASSLSWETQYF | TGTGCCAGCAGCTTATCATGGGAGACCCAGTACTTC | . | TRBV7-6 | . | TRBJ2-5
CSAMDRVITDTQYF | TGCAGTGCGATGGACAGGGTTATCACAGATACGCAGTATTTT | TRBD1 | TRBV20-1 | . | TRBJ2-3
CASSLGGRGGGYTF | TGTGCCAGCAGCTTAGGAGGGCGCGGCGGTGGCTACACCTTC | . | TRBV11-1 | . | TRBJ1-2
CACDKGDTGELFF | TGTGCCTGCGACAAAGGGGACACCGGGGAGCTGTTTTTT | . | TRBV19 | . | TRBJ2-2
CASSSSDTRHTF | TGTGCCAGTAGTTCCTCGGACACTCGCCACACCTTC | . | TRBV19 | . | TRBJ1-2
CASLGFANTGELFF | TGTGCCAGCCTAGGGTTCGCGAACACCGGGGAGCTGTTTTTT | . | TRBV2 | . | TRBJ2-2
CASSTAYTEAFF | TGTGCCAGCAGTACAGCTTACACTGAAGCTTTCTTT | . | TRBV3-1 | . | TRBJ1-1
CASTDDPNNYGYTF | TGTGCCAGTACCGACGACCCTAATAACTATGGCTACACCTTC | . | TRBV19 | once | TRBJ1-2
CSAGGAANSPLHF | TGCAGTGCCGGGGGGGCAGCCAATTCACCCCTCCACTTT | . | TRBV20-1 | once | TRBJ1-6
CASSLSGDNTEAFF | TGCGCCAGCAGCTTGTCGGGGGATAACACTGAAGCTTTCTTT | . | TRBV5-1 | . | TRBJ1-1
CASSFRTGGTGELFF | TGTGCCAGCAGTTTTCGGACAGGGGGTACCGGGGAGCTGTTTTTT | TRBD1 | TRBV2 | . | TRBJ2-2